These 12 T cell receptor beta chains came from one sample sequenced in a study of T-cell memory formation after mild COVID-19. TCRdb ran MiXCR on the 5' RACE reads and lists one entry per CDR3 protein. The sample has some 490,000 distinct CDR3 sequences, 15% to 20% seen once. Sequencing was carried out using PBMCs or a T cell subset sorted from them (not recorded which). The receptors here all came from an adult woman who had mild COVID-19 (a few samples of this study predate the infection). Cell type and time point are not known.

The sample holds a few counts of this clonotype. This rearrangement joins TRBV4-2 to TRBJ2-3; TRBD2 matches 15 bases. V dropped 0 bases and J dropped 6; count of bases not matched to a gene: 7. Germline CDR1 is LGHNA and CDR2 is YNFKEQ. CDR3 length: 18 residues. As DNA, the CDR3 is TGTGCCAGCAGCCAAGATCCTGGACTAGCGGGAGGGGTCGATACGCAGTATTTT. Translated: CASSQDPGLAGGVDTQYF.

The V and J genes are TRBV19 and TRBJ2-1; maybe TRBD1 (6 bases). CDR1 and CDR2 (germline): LNHDA, SQIVND (reference sequence). V dropped 10 bases and J dropped 3 bases, with 13 bases sitting between them. The CDR3 spans 13 residues. The CDR3 DNA is TGTGCCACTGGTATGGACAGCTACAATGAGCAGTTCTTC. It translates to CATGMDSYNEQFF.

This clonotype appeared a few times. The V gene is TRBV30, the J gene TRBJ2-6; D is undetermined. Germline CDR1 reads GTSNPN; CDR2 reads SVGIG (reference sequence). The CDR3 sequence is 10 residues long. Trimming removed 7 bases at V and 11 bases at J, with 9 bases between. The CDR3 DNA sequence: TGTGCCTCTTTGCCCGACGTCCTGACTTTC. Its translation is CASLPDVLTF.

This rearrangement joins TRBV12-3 or TRBV12-4 to TRBJ2-3, with 8 bases fitting TRBD2. With 6 bases clipped from V and 1 base from J, the junction kept 6 bases outside the gene matches. This CDR3 contains 15 residues. The CDR3 coding sequence is TGTGCCAGCAGGGAAAGCGGGGGCGGCACAGATACGCAGTATTTT. Encoded protein: CASRESGGGTDTQYF.

On this clonotype: Because the CDR3 is missing its conserved closing phenylalanine or tryptophan, this is likely a read error. The chain links TRBV4-1 to TRBJ2-5, with D hard to call. Germline lookup yields CDR1 MGHRA and CDR2 YSYEKL. The CDR3 runs to 12 residues. Trimming pared 0 bases from V and 7 bases from J, leaving 6 bases between. CDR3 coding DNA: TGCGCCAGCAGCCAAGATCGGGTGACCCAGTACGTC. It yields the protein CASSQDRVTQYV.

The chain employs TRBV6-6 and TRBJ1-1; D might be TRBD1 (5 bases). V dropped 6 bases and J dropped 11 bases, with 16 bases sitting between them. Germline-derived CDR1 and CDR2 are MNHNY and SVGAGI (reference sequence). The CDR3 length is 12 residues. The CDR3 DNA follows: TGTGCCAGCAGCCCTGGGACCCGGTGGGCTTTCTTT. Protein sequence: CASSPGTRWAFF.

This chain uses TRBV6-2 or TRBV6-3 with TRBJ2-5; 12 bases match TRBD1. Germline CDR1 reads MNHEY; CDR2 reads SVGEGT. The V and J ends lost 7 bases and 2 bases, in that order; junction bases with no gene match: 17. The CDR3 length is 19 residues. CDR3: CASNPPSGTGGIPQETQYF. Here the CDR3 DNA reads TGTGCCAGCAATCCGCCCTCCGGGACAGGGGGCATACCGCAAGAGACCCAGTACTTC.

The sample holds many counts of this clonotype. The gene calls are TRBV6-2 or TRBV6-3 and TRBJ2-7; possible D gene TRBD2, 5 bases. With 2 bases removed from V and 2 bases from J, the gap between germline ends came to 13 bases. Germline V gene lookup returns CDR1 MNHEY and CDR2 SVGEGT. This CDR3 has 15 amino acids. In nucleotides, the CDR3 is TGTGCCAGCAGTTACCCACCCCTAGCTACCTACGAGCAGTACTTC. This sequence encodes CASSYPPLATYEQYF.

The J gene is TRBJ1-1, the V gene TRBV20-1; 9 bases line up with TRBD1. V was pared by 3 bases and J by 3 bases, with 8 bases of the junction left unmatched. The CDR3 length is 15 residues. Germline CDR1 is DFQATT and CDR2 is SNEGSKA (reference sequence). CDR3 nucleotides: TGCAGTGCTAGGCCCGCCGACAGGGGGGACACTGAAGCTTTCTTT. This encodes CSARPADRGDTEAFF.

The rearrangement links TRBV4-1 to TRBJ1-1; weak D call: TRBD1 (6 bases). Germline V lookup: CDR1 MGHRA, CDR2 YSYEKL. V dropped 2 bases and J dropped 0 bases, with 13 bases sitting between them. The CDR3 is made up of 16 amino acids. CDR3 bases: TGCGCCAGCAGCCAACTTCTACAGGGAATGAACACTGAAGCTTTCTTT. This translates into CASSQLLQGMNTEAFF.

This chain uses TRBV6-6 with TRBJ1-2, with D hard to call. Between the trimmed V and J ends, which lost 4 bases and 0 bases, there was a span of 6 bases. The CDR3 covers 13 residues. CDR1 and CDR2 from the germline V gene are MNHNY and SVGAGI (reference sequence). CDR3 nucleotide sequence: TGTGCCAGCAGTTTATGGCCTAACTATGGCTACACCTTC. This sequence encodes CASSLWPNYGYTF.

The chain recombines TRBV19 with TRBJ1-5, with D perhaps TRBD1 (6 bases). The CDR3 totals 14 residues. CDR1 LNHDA and CDR2 SQIVND come from the germline V gene (reference sequence). Deletions cut 5 bases from V and 8 bases from J, with 16 bases between. The CDR3 loop reads CASSPVGGSEPQHF. The CDR3 DNA follows: TGTGCCAGTAGTCCCGTAGGGGGATCCGAGCCCCAGCATTTT.